This entry lists 6 T cell receptor beta chains sequenced from one sample in a study of T-cell reconstitution after alpha-beta-depleted transplantation in children. Unique molecular identifiers tagged the TCRbeta library. TCRdb reprocessed the PCR reads via MiXCR and lists one record per CDR3 protein. Found here are hundreds of thousands of distinct CDR3 sequences, around a tenth of them singletons; the top ten hold roughly a quarter. The sample consisted of peripheral blood, taken 180 days after TCRalphabeta/CD19-depleted stem cell transplant. The receptors derive from a male patient aged 2 to 10 who had a stem cell transplant for chronic granulomatous disease, so the T cells may come from the graft donor.

The table lists this clonotype with many counts. The J gene is TRBJ1-1, the V gene TRBV29-1, with D unresolved. V was cut by 3 bases and J by 0 bases, with 5 bases left in between. The V gene's germline CDR1 is SQVTM and CDR2 ANQGSEA. CDR3 length equals 12 residues. The chain's CDR3 is CSVDIMNTEAFF. The CDR3 DNA is TGCAGCGTTGATATAATGAACACTGAAGCTTTCTTT.

This clonotype has a count of ten or more. The chain combines TRBV7-6 with TRBJ2-3; D remains unclear. Germline V CDR1 and CDR2: SGHVS, FNYEAQ. The CDR3 is 16 residues long. V was cut by 5 bases and J by 1 base, with 16 bases left in between. The CDR3 spells CASSPFSWAGTDTQYF. CDR3 in DNA: TGTGCCAGCAGCCCATTTTCATGGGCCGGCACAGATACGCAGTATTTT.

In this sample, this clonotype turned up many times. The chain combines TRBV5-5 with TRBJ2-7, with 12 positions matching TRBD1. CDR1 is SGHKS and CDR2 is YYEKEE in the germline V gene (reference sequence). V lost 1 base to trimming and J lost 6 bases; unmatched junction nucleotides: 5. This CDR3 has 15 residues. The CDR3 DNA sequence: TGTGCCAGCAGCTTGTTTGGGACAGGGGGCTTCGAGCAGTACTTC. Residues: CASSLFGTGGFEQYF.

This clonotype was seen at least ten times. CDR3 region: CASSPEGDNYGYTF. CDR3 nucleotide sequence: TGTGCCAGCAGCCCTGAGGGGGACAACTATGGCTACACCTTC. The chain is built from TRBV6-2 or TRBV6-3 and TRBJ1-2, with D tentatively TRBD1 (6 bases). CDR1 is MNHEY, CDR2 SVGEGT, per germline. CDR3 size: 14 residues. The V and J ends lost 6 bases and 2 bases respectively, with 13 bases between them.

This clonotype was counted between two and nine times. The chain carries TRBV20-1 and TRBJ1-1; 10 bases are shared with TRBD1. The germline CDR1 and CDR2 sequences are DFQATT and SNEGSKA (reference sequence). After removal of 4 bases from V and 7 bases from J, the junction contained 6 bases not matched to a gene. This CDR3 is 13 amino acids long. CDR3 sequence (DNA): TGCAGTGCTACCAGACAGGGGGCAAATGAAGCTTTCTTT. This translates into CSATRQGANEAFF.

For this clonotype: A single base separates this from a much larger clone, so it may be a read error. The chain links TRBV20-1 to TRBJ1-2; TRBD1 agrees at 9 bases. With V trimmed by 3 bases and J by 4 bases, 12 bases remained unmatched. The CDR3 sequence is 16 residues long. Looked up from germline, CDR1 is DFQATT and CDR2 is SNEGSKA (reference sequence). CDR3 protein: CSASRPAQGAPYGYTF. The CDR3 nucleotides are TGCAGTGCTAGTCGGCCGGCACAGGGGGCGCCCTATGGCTACACCTTC.